The source of this T cell receptor beta chain is a study of response to subunit inactivated influenza vaccine. This clonotype has just a few counts. Its antigen is currently unknown. TCRdb re-called the RT-PCR reads through MiXCR, storing one row per CDR3 protein. The sample holds about 650,000 distinct CDR3 sequences, 15% to 18% seen once. General observations from the study: Seasonal influenza vaccination, on each occasion, was suggested by the authors to recruit few new T cells.

The germline V gene has CDR1 SQVTM and CDR2 ANQGSEA. Trimming took 3 bases from V and 6 from J; bases not matched to a gene: 7. CDR3 length equals 15 residues. This material consisted of PBMCs from blood, taken 12 days after vaccination. The rearrangement links TRBV29-1 to TRBJ2-7; 14 bases map to TRBD2. The clonotype comes from a man aged 50 to 60 who received an inactivated influenza vaccine. CDR3 bases: TGCAGCGTTGAGGGACTAGCGGGGGCATTCTGCGAGCAGTACTTC. Amino acids: CSVEGLAGAFCEQYF.